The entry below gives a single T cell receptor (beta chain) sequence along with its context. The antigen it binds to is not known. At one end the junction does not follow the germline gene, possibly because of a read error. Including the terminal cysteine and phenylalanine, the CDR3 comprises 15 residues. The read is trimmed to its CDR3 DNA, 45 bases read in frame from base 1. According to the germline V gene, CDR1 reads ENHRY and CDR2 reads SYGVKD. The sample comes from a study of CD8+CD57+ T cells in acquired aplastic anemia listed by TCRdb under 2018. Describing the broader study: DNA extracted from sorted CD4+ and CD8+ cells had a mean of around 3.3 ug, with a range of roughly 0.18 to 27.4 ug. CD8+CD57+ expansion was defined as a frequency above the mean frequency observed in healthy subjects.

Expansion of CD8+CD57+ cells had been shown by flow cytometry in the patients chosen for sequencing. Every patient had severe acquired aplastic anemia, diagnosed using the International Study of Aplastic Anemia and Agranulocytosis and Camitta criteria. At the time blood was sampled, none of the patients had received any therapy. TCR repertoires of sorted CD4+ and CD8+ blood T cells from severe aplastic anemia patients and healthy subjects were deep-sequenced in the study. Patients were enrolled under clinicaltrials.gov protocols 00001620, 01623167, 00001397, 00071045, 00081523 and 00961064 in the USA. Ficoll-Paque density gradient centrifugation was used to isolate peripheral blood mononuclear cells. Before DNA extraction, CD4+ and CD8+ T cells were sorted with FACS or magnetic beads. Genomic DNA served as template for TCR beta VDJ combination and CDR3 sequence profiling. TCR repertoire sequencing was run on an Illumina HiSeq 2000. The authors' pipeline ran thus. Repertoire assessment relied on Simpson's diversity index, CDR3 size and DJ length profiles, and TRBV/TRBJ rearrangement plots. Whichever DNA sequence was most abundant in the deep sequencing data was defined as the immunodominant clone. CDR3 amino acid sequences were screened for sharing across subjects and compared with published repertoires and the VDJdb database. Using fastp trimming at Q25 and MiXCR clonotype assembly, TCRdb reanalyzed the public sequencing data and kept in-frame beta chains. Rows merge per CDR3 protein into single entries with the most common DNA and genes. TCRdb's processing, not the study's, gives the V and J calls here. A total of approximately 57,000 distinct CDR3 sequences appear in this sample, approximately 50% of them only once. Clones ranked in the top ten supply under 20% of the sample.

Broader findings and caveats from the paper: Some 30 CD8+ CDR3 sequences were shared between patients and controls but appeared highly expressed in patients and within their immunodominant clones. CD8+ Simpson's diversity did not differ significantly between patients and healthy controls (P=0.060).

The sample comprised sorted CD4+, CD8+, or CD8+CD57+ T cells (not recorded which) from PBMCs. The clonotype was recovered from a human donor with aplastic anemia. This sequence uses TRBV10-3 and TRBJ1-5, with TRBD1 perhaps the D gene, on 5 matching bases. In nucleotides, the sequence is TGTGCCAGCAGTTACGACCCGGGGCGCAATGAGCCCCAGCATTTT. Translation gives CASSYDPGRNEPQHF.